Each of the 23 T cell receptor beta chains below was sequenced from the same sample in a study of shared clonotypes between healthy human individuals. TCRdb's table, derived via immunoSEQ multiplex PCR, lists solely in-frame clones and lacks some. The profile shows millions of clones, roughly 94% of them singletons. Sequencing was carried out using naive CD4+ T cells sorted from blood. Subset of the sample: CD45RA+ positively selected. Receptor source: a man between 18 and 29 years old in good health.

V and J are TRBV5-1 and TRBJ2-3; D may be TRBD2 (5 bases). V lost 4 bases, J lost 4 bases, and 19 bases lay in between. Germline V gene sequence: CDR1 SGHRS, CDR2 YFSETQ. There are 16 residues in the CDR3. The CDR3 reads CASSRGITGSADTQYF. Here the CDR3 DNA reads TGCGCCAGCAGCAGAGGGATCACGGGATCGGCAGATACGCAGTATTTT.

V gene TRBV5-1 combines with J gene TRBJ1-3; D is possibly TRBD1 (5 bases). Per germline, CDR1 SGHRS and CDR2 YFSETQ. The V and J ends lost 3 bases and 0 bases respectively, with 19 bases between them. The CDR3 runs to 18 residues. The DNA of the CDR3 is TGCGCCAGCAGCTCGGGGACCGATCCTGGGGGCTCTGGAAACACCATATATTTT. This codes for CASSSGTDPGGSGNTIYF.

This clone showed up just once. V and J are TRBV28 and TRBJ1-3, with D unresolved. CDR1 and CDR2 (germline): MDHEN, SYDVKM. The ends were cut back, 5 bases at V and 4 bases at J, with 15 bases in the middle. The CDR3 is 15 amino acids. The CDR3 spells CASSLTWTAGNTIYF. CDR3 DNA: TGTGCCAGCAGTCTTACGTGGACGGCAGGAAACACCATATATTTT.

This chain connects TRBV6-5 to TRBJ2-7; D tentatively reads TRBD1 or TRBD2 (6 bases each). Germline V gives CDR1 MNHEY, CDR2 SVGAGI. This CDR3 spans 15 amino acids. The V end lost 8 bases, the J end lost 1 base, and 18 bases lay between the germline ends. CDR3 nucleotides: TGTGCCAGCTCGAGGTCCGGGGGCTTATCCTACGAGCAGTACTTC. As protein: CASSRSGGLSYEQYF.

In its sample, this clone was seen once. The V and J genes are TRBV6-5 and TRBJ1-1, with D perhaps matching TRBD1 (5 bases). The ends were cut back, 4 bases at V and 4 bases at J, with 16 bases in the middle. Germline CDR1 reads MNHEY; CDR2 reads SVGAGI. The CDR3 totals 15 residues. CDR3 sequence reads: CASSSGPLTGTEAFF. The CDR3 nucleotides read TGTGCCAGCAGTTCAGGGCCGCTGACGGGCACTGAAGCTTTCTTT.

This sequence joins TRBV11-2 and TRBJ2-7; D is possibly TRBD1 (6 bases). With 2 bases removed from V and 0 bases from J, the gap between germline ends came to 17 bases. Germline V gives CDR1 SGHAT, CDR2 FQNNGV. The CDR3 length is 17 residues. The CDR3: CASSLNLYQGTSYEQYF. CDR3 DNA: TGTGCCAGCAGCTTAAATCTCTACCAGGGGACCTCCTACGAGCAGTACTTC.

CDR3 DNA sequence: TGTGCCAGCAGCTTAGATCGTTTGGGGGGAAATGGCTACACCTTC. It yields the protein CASSLDRLGGNGYTF. The genes are TRBV11-2 and TRBJ1-2; a possible D gene is TRBD1 (5 bases). The germline CDR1 and CDR2 sequences are SGHAT and FQNNGV. The CDR3 sequence is 15 residues long. The ends were cut back, 0 bases at V and 6 bases at J, with 14 bases in the middle.

Of note for this clone: A junction end diverges from the germline sequence, so it may reflect a read error. The genes are TRBV2 and TRBJ2-3; tentatively, D is TRBD2 (5 bases). The CDR3 loop spans 14 amino acids. Germline-derived CDR1 and CDR2 are SNHLY and FYNNEI. In DNA form, the CDR3 reads TGTGCCAGCAGTGAGGGAGTAAGGGAAAGGAGGAAGGATTTT. Translating gives CASSEGVRERRKDF.

The J gene is TRBJ2-7, the V gene TRBV28; 9 bases align to TRBD2. V lost 4 bases, J lost 0 bases, and 7 bases stayed unmatched. Germline values: CDR1 MDHEN, CDR2 SYDVKM. The CDR3 has 16 amino acids. In DNA form, the CDR3 reads TGTGCCAGCAGTTCTCCCCTAGCGGGAAGCTCCTACGAGCAGTACTTC. Translation gives CASSSPLAGSSYEQYF.

The chain is built from TRBV6-6 and TRBJ2-7; D is perhaps TRBD2 (5 bases). Trimming pared 7 bases from V and 2 bases from J, leaving 12 bases between. Germline V gene sequence: CDR1 MNHNY, CDR2 SVGAGI (reference sequence). The CDR3 length is 13 residues. CDR3 sequence reads: CASKDSRTYEQYF. CDR3 nucleotide sequence: TGTGCCAGCAAGGACTCTCGAACCTACGAGCAGTACTTC.

The rearrangement joins TRBV6-1 to TRBJ1-6, with 9 bases aligning to TRBD1. The CDR3 totals 14 residues. V gave up 6 bases and J gave up 9 bases; unmatched junction bases: 6. Per the germline V gene, CDR1 is MNHNS and CDR2 is SASEGT. CDR3 bases: TGTGCCAGCAGGCCCGGGACAGGGAGTTCACCCCTCCACTTT. Encoded protein: CASRPGTGSSPLHF.

The chain carries TRBV4-2 and TRBJ2-3; D gene unclear. Germline CDR1 is LGHNA and CDR2 is YNFKEQ. Trimming removed 0 bases from V and 2 bases from J, with 6 bases in between. This CDR3 is 14 amino acids long. The CDR3 region is CASSQDYNTDTQYF. In DNA form, the CDR3 reads TGTGCCAGCAGCCAAGACTACAACACAGATACGCAGTATTTT.

The rearrangement uses TRBV30 and TRBJ1-1; D unresolved. Trimming took off 4 bases at V and 1 base at J, with 13 bases between the two ends. Germline assignment: CDR1 GTSNPN and CDR2 SVGIG (reference sequence). The CDR3 loop spans 14 amino acids. In nucleotides, the CDR3 is TGTGCCTGGATGGGAGGAATCAAGAACACTGAAGCTTTCTTT. It specifies CAWMGGIKNTEAFF.

V and J are TRBV19 and TRBJ1-1, with D uncertain. Germline values: CDR1 LNHDA, CDR2 SQIVND (reference sequence). The V and J ends lost 5 bases and 0 bases respectively, with 13 bases between them. The CDR3 runs to 15 residues. CDR3 DNA: TGTGCCAGTAGTTCTTTAGGTTTCATGAACACTGAAGCTTTCTTT. Its protein product is CASSSLGFMNTEAFF.

The rearrangement joins TRBV19 to TRBJ2-1, with D possibly TRBD1 on 6 matching bases. Trimming pared 3 bases from V and 4 bases from J, leaving 16 bases between. This CDR3 region has 16 residues. CDR1 LNHDA and CDR2 SQIVND come from the germline V gene (reference sequence). CDR3 amino acids: CASSIIGGGYYNEQFF. CDR3 in DNA: TGTGCCAGTAGTATCATCGGTGGGGGCTATTACAATGAGCAGTTCTTC.

V and J are TRBV2 and TRBJ2-1; 8 nucleotides align to TRBD2. Per germline, CDR1 SNHLY and CDR2 FYNNEI. There are 16 residues in the CDR3. J was trimmed by 2 bases and V by 6 bases; bases with no gene match: 9. For the CDR3, the DNA is TGTGCCAGCAGGCCCTTCAGCGGGGGCACCTACAATGAGCAGTTCTTC. It yields the protein CASRPFSGGTYNEQFF. The variable domain in full, completed from reference TRBV2 and TRBJ2-1, reads EPEVTQTPSHQVTQMGQEVILRCVPISNHLYFYWYRQILGQKVEFLVSFYNNEISEKSEIFDDQFSVERPDGSNFTLKIRSTKLEDSAMYFCASRPFSGGTYNEQFFGPGTRLTVL.

The J gene is TRBJ2-6, the V gene TRBV7-2; D gene uncertain. V was cut by 5 bases and J by 17 bases, with 13 bases left in between. Germline CDR1 is SGHTA and CDR2 is FQGNSA. The CDR3 runs 11 residues. Here the CDR3 DNA reads TGTGCCAGCAGCCCCCGACCGCTTATGACTTTC. Its protein product is CASSPRPLMTF.

In nucleotides, the CDR3 is TGCGCCAGCAGCTTCCGCGGACAGAGCACAGATACGCAGTATTTT. Protein product: CASSFRGQSTDTQYF. The chain is built from TRBV5-1 and TRBJ2-3; D might be TRBD1 (6 bases). Trimming left V 2 bases short and J 0 bases short, with 10 bases between. The length of the CDR3 is 15 residues. The V gene's germline CDR1 is SGHRS and CDR2 YFSETQ.

This chain uses TRBV6-1 with TRBJ2-1, with D possibly matching TRBD2 (6 bases). CDR1 MNHNS and CDR2 SASEGT come from the germline V gene. The CDR3 is 12 amino acids. The V gene lost 6 bases and the J gene lost 15 bases, with 18 bases spanning the gap. CDR3 residues: CASSSRTGGWFF. As DNA, the CDR3 is TGTGCCAGCAGCTCAAGGACCGGGGGATGGTTCTTC.

This clone was seen just once. The chain links TRBV5-4 to TRBJ2-3; D remains unclear. This CDR3 is built from 13 residues. V lost 9 bases to trimming and J lost 4 bases, with 15 bases between them. CDR1 is SGHNT, CDR2 YYREEE, per germline (reference sequence). CDR3 DNA sequence: TGTGCCACTTCCCGGGCCCTCTCAGATACGCAGTATTTT. Residues: CATSRALSDTQYF.

The DNA for the CDR3 is TGTGCCAGCAGCGAACAGGGGGCCTATAATTCACCCCTCCACTTT. Translating gives CASSEQGAYNSPLHF. This chain links TRBV6-5 with TRBJ1-6; 8 bases match TRBD1. CDR1 and CDR2 from the germline V gene are MNHEY and SVGAGI. V lost 6 bases to trimming and J lost 2 bases; unmatched junction nucleotides: 3. This CDR3 contains 15 residues.

The chain couples TRBV6-5 to TRBJ2-3; D might be TRBD2 (7 bases). Germline CDR1 and CDR2: MNHEY and SVGAGI. V lost 6 bases, J lost 2 bases, and 15 bases lay in between. The CDR3 runs to 15 residues. CDR3 sequence (DNA): TGTGCCAGCAGGGACGGGGGGCGGTTCACAGATACGCAGTATTTT. This translates into CASRDGGRFTDTQYF.

As DNA, the CDR3 is TGTGCCAGCAGCTTAGCTCCCGAATACGAGCAGTACTTC. Its protein is CASSLAPEYEQYF. The V gene is TRBV11-1, the J gene TRBJ2-7; no firm D call. Germline CDR1 SGHAT, CDR2 FQDESV (reference sequence). The CDR3 consists of 13 residues. V shed 0 bases and J shed 4 bases, with 7 bases lying between them.